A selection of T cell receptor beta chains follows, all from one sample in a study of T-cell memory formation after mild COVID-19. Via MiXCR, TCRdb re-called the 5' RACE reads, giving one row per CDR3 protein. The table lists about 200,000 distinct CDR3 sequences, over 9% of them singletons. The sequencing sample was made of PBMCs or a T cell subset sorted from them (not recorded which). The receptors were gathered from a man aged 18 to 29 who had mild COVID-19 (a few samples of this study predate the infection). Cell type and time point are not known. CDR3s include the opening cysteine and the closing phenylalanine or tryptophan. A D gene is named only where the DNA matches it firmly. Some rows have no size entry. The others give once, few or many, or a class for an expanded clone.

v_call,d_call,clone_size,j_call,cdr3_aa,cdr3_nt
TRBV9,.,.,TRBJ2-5,CASGTAPQETQYF,TGTGCCAGCGGGACGGCCCCTCAAGAGACCCAGTACTTC
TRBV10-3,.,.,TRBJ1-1,CAISESSKTEAFF,TGTGCCATCAGTGAGTCAAGCAAAACTGAAGCTTTCTTT
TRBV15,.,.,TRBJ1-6,CATSIRPEAPLHF,TGTGCCACCAGCATCCGACCTGAGGCACCCCTCCACTTT
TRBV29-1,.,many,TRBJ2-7,CSVAWASYEQYF,TGCAGCGTAGCGTGGGCCTCCTACGAGCAGTACTTC
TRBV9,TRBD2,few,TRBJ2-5,CASSVAGGASGETQYF,TGTGCCAGCAGCGTAGCGGGAGGGGCTAGTGGAGAGACCCAGTACTTC
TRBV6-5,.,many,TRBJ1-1,CASSKTGNLNTEAFF,TGTGCCAGCAGCAAAACAGGGAACTTGAACACTGAAGCTTTCTTT
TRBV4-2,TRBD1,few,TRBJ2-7,CASSQELRTGQGHNGQYF,TGTGCCAGCAGCCAAGAACTCCGGACCGGACAGGGACATAATGGGCAGTACTTC
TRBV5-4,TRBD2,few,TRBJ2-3,CASSPGTSGLLTQYF,TGTGCCAGCAGCCCGGGGACTAGCGGTCTACTAACGCAGTATTTT
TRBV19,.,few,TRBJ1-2,CASSSTGSDYGYTF,TGTGCCAGTAGCTCGACAGGTTCGGACTATGGCTACACCTTC
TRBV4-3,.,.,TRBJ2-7,CASSQRSNTGAYEQYF,TGCGCCAGCAGCCAAAGATCGAACACAGGAGCCTACGAGCAGTACTTC